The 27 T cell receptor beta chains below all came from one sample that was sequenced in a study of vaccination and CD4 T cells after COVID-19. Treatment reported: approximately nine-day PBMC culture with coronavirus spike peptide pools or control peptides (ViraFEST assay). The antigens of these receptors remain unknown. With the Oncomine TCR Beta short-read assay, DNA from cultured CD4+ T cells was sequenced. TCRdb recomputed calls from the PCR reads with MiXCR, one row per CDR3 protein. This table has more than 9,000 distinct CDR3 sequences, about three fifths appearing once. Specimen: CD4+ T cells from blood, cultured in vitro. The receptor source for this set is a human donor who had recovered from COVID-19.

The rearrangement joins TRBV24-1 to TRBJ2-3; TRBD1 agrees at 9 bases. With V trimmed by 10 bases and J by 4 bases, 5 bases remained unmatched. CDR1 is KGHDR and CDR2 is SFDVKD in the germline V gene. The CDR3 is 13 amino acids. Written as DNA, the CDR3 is TGTGCCACTGGACAGGGGTTCTCAGATACGCAGTATTTT. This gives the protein CATGQGFSDTQYF.

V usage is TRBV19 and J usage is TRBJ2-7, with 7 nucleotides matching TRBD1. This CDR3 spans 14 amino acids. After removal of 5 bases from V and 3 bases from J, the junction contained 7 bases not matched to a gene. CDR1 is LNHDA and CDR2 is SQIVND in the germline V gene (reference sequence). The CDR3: CASSQGQVGYEQYF. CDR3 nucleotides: TGTGCCAGTAGTCAAGGACAGGTCGGCTACGAGCAGTACTTC.

The CDR3, as DNA: TGTGCCAGCAGCCCCGCTAGGGAGAGAAAACTGTTTTTT. Protein: CASSPARERKLFF. This chain joins TRBV11-2 and TRBJ1-4; D is undetermined. The CDR3 has 13 amino acids. Per the germline V gene, CDR1 is SGHAT and CDR2 is FQNNGV. Trimming cost V 5 bases and J 10 bases, with 14 bases left between them. The full variable domain, completed using reference TRBV11-2 and TRBJ1-4, is EAGVAQSPRYKIIEKRQSVAFWCNPISGHATLYWYQQILGQGPKLLIQFQNNGVVDDSQLPKDRFSAERLKGVDSTLKIQPAKLEDSAVYLCASSPARERKLFFGSGTQLSVL.

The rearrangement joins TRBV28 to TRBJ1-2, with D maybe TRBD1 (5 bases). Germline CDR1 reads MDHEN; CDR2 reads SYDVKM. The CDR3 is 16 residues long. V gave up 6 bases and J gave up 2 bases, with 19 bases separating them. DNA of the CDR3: TGTGCCAGCAGAAATCTAGGACCCGGGGGGAACTATGGCTACACCTTC. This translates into CASRNLGPGGNYGYTF.

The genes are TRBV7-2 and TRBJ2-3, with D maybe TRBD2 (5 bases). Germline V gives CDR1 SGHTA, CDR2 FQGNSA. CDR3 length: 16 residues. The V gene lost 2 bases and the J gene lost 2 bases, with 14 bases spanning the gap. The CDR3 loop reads CASSLKADPTTDTQYF. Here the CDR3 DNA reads TGTGCCAGCAGCTTAAAAGCGGACCCAACCACAGATACGCAGTATTTT.

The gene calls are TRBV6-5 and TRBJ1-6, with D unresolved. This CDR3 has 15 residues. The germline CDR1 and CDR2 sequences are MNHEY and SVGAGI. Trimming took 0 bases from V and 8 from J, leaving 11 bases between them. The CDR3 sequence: CASSYSKFDHSPLHF. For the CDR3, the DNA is TGTGCCAGCAGTTACTCCAAGTTCGACCATTCACCCCTCCACTTT.

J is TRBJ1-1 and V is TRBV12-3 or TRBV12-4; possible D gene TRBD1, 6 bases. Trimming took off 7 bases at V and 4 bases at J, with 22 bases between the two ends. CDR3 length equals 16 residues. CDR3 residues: CASIEGGVGSSTEAFF. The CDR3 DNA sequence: TGTGCCAGCATCGAAGGGGGGGTAGGGTCCAGCACTGAAGCTTTCTTT.

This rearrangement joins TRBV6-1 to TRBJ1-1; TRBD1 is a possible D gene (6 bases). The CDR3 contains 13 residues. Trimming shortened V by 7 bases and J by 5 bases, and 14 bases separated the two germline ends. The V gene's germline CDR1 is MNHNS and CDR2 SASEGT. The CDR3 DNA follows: TGTGCCAGCACCACAGGGATGAGAACTGAAGCTTTCTTT. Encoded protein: CASTTGMRTEAFF.

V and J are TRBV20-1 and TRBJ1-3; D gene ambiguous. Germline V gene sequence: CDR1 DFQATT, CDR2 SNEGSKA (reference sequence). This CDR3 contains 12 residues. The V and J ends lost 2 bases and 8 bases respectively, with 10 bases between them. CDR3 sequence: CSARQTWDTIYF. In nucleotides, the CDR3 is TGCAGTGCTAGACAGACATGGGACACCATATATTTT.

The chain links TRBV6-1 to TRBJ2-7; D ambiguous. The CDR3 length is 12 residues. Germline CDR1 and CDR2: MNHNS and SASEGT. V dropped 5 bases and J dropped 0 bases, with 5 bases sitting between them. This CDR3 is CASSRDSYEQYF. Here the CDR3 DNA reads TGTGCCAGCAGTAGGGACTCCTACGAGCAGTACTTC.

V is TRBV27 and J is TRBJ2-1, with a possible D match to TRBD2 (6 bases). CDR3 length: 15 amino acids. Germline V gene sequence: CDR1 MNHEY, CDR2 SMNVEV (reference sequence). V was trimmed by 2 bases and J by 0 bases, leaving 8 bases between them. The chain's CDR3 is CASSLTGSSYNEQFF. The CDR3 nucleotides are TGTGCCAGCAGTTTAACCGGGAGCTCCTACAATGAGCAGTTCTTC.

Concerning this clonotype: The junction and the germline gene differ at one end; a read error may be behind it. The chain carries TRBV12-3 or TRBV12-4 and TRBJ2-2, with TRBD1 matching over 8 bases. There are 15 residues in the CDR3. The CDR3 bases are TGTACCAGCTCCTTCGGGACAGGGAACACCGGGGAGCTGTTTTTT. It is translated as CTSSFGTGNTGELFF.

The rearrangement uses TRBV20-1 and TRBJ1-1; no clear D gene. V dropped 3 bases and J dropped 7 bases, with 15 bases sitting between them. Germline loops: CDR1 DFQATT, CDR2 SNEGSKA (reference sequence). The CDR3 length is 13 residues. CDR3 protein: CSASEGGVGEAFF. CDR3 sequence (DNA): TGCAGTGCTAGCGAGGGAGGTGTCGGTGAAGCTTTCTTT.

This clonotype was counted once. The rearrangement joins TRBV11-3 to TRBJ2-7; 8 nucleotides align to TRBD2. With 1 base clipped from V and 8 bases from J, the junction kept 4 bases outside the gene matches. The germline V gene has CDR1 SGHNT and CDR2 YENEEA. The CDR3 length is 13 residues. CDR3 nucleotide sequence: TGTGCCAGCAGCTTAGCGGCTAGCGGGCAGCAGTACTTC. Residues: CASSLAASGQQYF.

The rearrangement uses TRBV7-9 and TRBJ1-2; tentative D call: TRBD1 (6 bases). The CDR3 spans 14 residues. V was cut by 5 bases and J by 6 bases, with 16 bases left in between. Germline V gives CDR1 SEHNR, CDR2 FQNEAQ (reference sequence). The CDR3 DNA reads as TGTGCCAGCAGCCCCCTGGGGGGGCGGGATGGCTACACCTTC. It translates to CASSPLGGRDGYTF.

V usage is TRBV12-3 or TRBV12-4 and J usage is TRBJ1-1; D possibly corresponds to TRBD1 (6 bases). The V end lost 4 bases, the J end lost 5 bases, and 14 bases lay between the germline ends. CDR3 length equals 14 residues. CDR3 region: CASSWGQVGTEAFF. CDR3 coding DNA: TGTGCCAGCAGTTGGGGGCAGGTGGGAACTGAAGCTTTCTTT.

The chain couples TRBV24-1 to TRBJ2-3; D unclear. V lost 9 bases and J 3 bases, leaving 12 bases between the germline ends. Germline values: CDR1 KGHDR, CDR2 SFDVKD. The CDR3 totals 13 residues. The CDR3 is CATSPPVTDTQYF. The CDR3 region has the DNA TGTGCCACCTCACCCCCTGTGACAGATACGCAGTATTTT.

The CDR3 reads CAISDKNQPQHF. For the CDR3, the DNA is TGTGCCATCAGTGACAAGAATCAGCCCCAGCATTTT. The chain combines TRBV10-3 with TRBJ1-5; D is undetermined. The V end was cut by 3 bases, the J end by 4 bases, with 4 bases between. Per germline, CDR1 ENHRY and CDR2 SYGVKD. The CDR3 spans 12 residues.

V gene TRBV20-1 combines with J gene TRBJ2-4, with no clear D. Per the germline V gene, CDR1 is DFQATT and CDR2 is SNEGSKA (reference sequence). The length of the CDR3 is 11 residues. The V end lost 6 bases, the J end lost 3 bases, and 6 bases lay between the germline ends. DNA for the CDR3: TGCAGTGCCGTAGACAAAAACATTCAGTACTTC. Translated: CSAVDKNIQYF.

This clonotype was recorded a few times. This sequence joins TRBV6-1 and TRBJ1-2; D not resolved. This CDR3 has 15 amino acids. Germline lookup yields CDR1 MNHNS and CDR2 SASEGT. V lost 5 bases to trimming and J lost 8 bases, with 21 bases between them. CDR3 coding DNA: TGTGCCAGCAGTAGCAGTGAAGGTTTAGTAGGAGGCTACACCTTC. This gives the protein CASSSSEGLVGGYTF.

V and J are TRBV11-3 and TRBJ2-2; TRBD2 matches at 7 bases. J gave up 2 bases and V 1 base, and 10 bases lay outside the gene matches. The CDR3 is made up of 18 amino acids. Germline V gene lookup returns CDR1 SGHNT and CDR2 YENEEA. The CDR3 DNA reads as TGTGCCAGCAGCTTAGTACCCGGGACTAAAGGCAACACCGGGGAGCTGTTTTTT. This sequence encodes CASSLVPGTKGNTGELFF.

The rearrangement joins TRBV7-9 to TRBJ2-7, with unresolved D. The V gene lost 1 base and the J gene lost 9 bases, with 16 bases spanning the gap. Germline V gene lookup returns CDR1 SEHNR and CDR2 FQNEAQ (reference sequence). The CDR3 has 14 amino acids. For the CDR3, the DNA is TGTGCCAGCAGCTTAGGGCAGCCCTTTGAAAGGCAGTACTTC. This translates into CASSLGQPFERQYF. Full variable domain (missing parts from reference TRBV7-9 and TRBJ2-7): DTGVSQNPRHKITKRGQNVTFRCDPISEHNRLYWYRQTLGQGPEFLTYFQNEAQLEKSRLLSDRFSAERPKGSFSTLEIQRTEQGDSAMYLCASSLGQPFERQYFGPGTRLTVT.

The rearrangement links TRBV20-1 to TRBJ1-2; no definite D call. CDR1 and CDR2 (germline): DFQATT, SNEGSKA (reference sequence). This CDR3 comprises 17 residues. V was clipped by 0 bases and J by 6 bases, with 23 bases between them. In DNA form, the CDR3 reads TGCAGTGCTAGAGATAGTTCACACGACACCCGAGCGAATGGCTACACCTTC. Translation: CSARDSSHDTRANGYTF.

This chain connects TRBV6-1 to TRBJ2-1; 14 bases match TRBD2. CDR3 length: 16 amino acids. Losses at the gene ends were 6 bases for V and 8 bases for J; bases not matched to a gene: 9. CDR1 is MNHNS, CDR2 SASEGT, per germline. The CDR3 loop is CASRYIGTSGSYEQFF. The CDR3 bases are TGTGCCAGCAGGTATATTGGGACTAGCGGGAGCTATGAGCAGTTCTTC.

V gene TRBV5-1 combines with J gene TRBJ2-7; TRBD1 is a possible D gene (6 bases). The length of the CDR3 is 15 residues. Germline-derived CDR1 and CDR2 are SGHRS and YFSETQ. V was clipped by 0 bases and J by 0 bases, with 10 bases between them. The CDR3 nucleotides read TGCGCCAGCAGCTTGGAAGGGGGAAGCTCCTACGAGCAGTACTTC. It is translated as CASSLEGGSSYEQYF.

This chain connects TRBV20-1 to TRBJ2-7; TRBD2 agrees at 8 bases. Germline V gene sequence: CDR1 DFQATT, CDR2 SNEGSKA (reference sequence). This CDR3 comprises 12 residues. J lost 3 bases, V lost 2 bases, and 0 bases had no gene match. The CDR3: CSARLAGYEQYF. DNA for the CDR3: TGCAGTGCTAGACTAGCGGGCTACGAGCAGTACTTC.

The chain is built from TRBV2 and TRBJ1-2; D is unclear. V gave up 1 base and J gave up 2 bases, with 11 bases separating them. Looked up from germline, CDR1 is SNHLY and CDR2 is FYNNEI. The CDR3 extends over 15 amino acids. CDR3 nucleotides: TGTGCCAGCAGTGAAGACAGCTTCAGGAACTATGGCTACACCTTC. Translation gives CASSEDSFRNYGYTF.